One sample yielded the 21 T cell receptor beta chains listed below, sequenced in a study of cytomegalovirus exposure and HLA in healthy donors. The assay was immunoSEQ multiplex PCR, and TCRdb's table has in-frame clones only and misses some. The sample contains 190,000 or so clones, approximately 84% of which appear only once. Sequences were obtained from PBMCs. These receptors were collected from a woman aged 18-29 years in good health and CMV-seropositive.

CDR3: CATSRDLGSGKAEKLFF. The CDR3 bases are TGTGCCACCAGCAGAGATCTGGGCTCGGGGAAGGCGGAAAAACTGTTTTTT. The chain has TRBV15 and TRBJ1-4; D is unclear. This CDR3 spans 17 amino acids. Looked up from germline, CDR1 is LNHNV and CDR2 is YYDKDF (reference sequence). V gave up 0 bases and J gave up 8 bases, with 19 bases separating them.

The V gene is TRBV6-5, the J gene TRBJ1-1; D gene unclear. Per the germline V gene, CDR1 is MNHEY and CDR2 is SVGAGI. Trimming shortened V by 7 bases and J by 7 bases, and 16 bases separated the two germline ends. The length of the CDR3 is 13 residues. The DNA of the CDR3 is TGTGCCAGCACCCCTACCACCGGGAATGAAGCTTTCTTT. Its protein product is CASTPTTGNEAFF.

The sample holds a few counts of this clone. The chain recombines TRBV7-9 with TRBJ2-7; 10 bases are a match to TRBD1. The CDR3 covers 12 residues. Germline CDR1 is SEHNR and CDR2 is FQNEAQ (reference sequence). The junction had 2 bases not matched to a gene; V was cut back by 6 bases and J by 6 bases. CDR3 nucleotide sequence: TGTGCCAGCAGGGGGACAGGGGTCGAGCAGTACTTC. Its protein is CASRGTGVEQYF.

The CDR3 here is CASSPVNQGGLSGYTF. As DNA, the CDR3 is TGTGCCAGCAGCCCCGTAAACCAGGGGGGTCTTTCCGGCTACACCTTC. This chain uses TRBV5-4 with TRBJ1-2; 7 positions agree with TRBD1. This CDR3 has 16 amino acids. The germline CDR1 and CDR2 sequences are SGHNT and YYREEE (reference sequence). V lost 4 bases, J lost 8 bases, and 17 bases stayed unmatched.

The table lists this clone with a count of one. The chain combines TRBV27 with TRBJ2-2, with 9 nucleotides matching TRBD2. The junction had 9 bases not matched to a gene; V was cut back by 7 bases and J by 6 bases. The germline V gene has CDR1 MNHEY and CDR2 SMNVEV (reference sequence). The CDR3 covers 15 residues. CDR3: CASTPRGTSPGELFF. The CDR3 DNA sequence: TGTGCCAGCACCCCCCGCGGGACTAGCCCCGGGGAGCTGTTTTTT.

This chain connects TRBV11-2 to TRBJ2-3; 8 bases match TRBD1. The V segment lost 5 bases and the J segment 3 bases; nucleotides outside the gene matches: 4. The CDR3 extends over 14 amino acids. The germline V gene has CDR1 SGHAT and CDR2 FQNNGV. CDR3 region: CASSDRGLTDTQYF. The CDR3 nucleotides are TGTGCCAGCAGCGACAGGGGATTAACAGATACGCAGTATTTT.

The CDR3 loop reads CASSAPGQGYEQFF. DNA for the CDR3: TGTGCCAGCAGCGCTCCGGGACAGGGTTATGAGCAGTTCTTC. The chain couples TRBV9 to TRBJ2-1; 9 nucleotides line up with TRBD1. The CDR3 consists of 14 residues. CDR1 SGDLS and CDR2 YYNGEE come from the germline V gene. The junction had 6 bases not matched to a gene; V was cut back by 3 bases and J by 8 bases.

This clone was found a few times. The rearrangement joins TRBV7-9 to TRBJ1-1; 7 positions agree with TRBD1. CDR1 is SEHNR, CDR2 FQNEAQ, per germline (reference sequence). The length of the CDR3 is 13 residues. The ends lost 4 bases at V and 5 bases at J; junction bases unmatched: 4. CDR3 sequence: CASSSQGGTEAFF. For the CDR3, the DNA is TGTGCCAGCAGCTCCCAGGGGGGTACTGAAGCTTTCTTT.

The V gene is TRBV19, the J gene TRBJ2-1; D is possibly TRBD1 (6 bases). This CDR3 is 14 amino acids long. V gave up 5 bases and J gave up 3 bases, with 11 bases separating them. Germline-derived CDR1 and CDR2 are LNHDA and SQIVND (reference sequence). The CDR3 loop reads CASSPLDSYNEQFF. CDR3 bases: TGTGCCAGTAGTCCGTTGGACAGCTACAATGAGCAGTTCTTC. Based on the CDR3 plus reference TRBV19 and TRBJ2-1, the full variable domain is DGGITQSPKYLFRKEGQNVTLSCEQNLNHDAMYWYRQDPGQGLRLIYYSQIVNDFQKGDIAEGYSVSREKKESFPLTVTSAQKNPTAFYLCASSPLDSYNEQFFGPGTRLTVL.

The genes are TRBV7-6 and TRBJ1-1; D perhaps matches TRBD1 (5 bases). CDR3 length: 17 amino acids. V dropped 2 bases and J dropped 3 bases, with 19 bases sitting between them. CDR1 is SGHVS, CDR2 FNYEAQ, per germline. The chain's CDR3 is CASSLKGRDRSDTEAFF. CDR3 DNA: TGTGCCAGCAGCTTAAAGGGGAGGGATCGGAGCGACACTGAAGCTTTCTTT. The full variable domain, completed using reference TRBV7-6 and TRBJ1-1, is GAGVSQSPRYKVTKRGQDVALRCDPISGHVSLYWYRQALGQGPEFLTYFNYEAQQDKSGLPNDRFSAERPEGSISTLTIQRTEQRDSAMYRCASSLKGRDRSDTEAFFGQGTRLTVV.

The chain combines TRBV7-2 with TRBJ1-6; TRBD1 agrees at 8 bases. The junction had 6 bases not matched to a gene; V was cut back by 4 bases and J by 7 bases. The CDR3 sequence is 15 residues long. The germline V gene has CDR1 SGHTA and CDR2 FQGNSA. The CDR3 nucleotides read TGTGCCAGCAGCTCGACAGGGGCCCGAAATTCACCCCTCCACTTT. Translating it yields CASSSTGARNSPLHF.

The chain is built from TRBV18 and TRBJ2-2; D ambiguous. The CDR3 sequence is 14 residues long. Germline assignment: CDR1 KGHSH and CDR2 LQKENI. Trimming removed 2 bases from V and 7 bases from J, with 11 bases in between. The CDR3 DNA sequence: TGTGCCAGCTCACCAGCGAGCGTTATCGGGGAGCTGTTTTTT. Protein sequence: CASSPASVIGELFF.

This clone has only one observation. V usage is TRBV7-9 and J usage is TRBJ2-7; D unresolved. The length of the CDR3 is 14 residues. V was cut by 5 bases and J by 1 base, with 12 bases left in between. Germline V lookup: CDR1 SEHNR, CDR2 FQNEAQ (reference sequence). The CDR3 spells CASSPMTPSYEQYF. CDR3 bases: TGTGCCAGCAGCCCAATGACACCATCCTACGAGCAGTACTTC. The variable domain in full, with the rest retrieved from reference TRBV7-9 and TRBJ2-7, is DTGVSQNPRHKITKRGQNVTFRCDPISEHNRLYWYRQTLGQGPEFLTYFQNEAQLEKSRLLSDRFSAERPKGSFSTLEIQRTEQGDSAMYLCASSPMTPSYEQYFGPGTRLTVT.

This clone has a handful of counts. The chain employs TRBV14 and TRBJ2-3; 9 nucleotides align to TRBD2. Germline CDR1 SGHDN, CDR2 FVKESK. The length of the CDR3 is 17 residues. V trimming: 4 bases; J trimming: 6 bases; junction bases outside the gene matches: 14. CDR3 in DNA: TGTGCCAGCAGCCGAAATTTAGCGGGGGCACTGGGGGATACGCAGTATTTT. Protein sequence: CASSRNLAGALGDTQYF.

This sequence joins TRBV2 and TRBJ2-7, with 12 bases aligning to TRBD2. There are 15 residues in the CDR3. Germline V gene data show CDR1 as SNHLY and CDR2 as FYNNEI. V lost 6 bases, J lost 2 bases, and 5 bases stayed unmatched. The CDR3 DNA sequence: TGTGCCAGCAGGGATACTAGCGGGGGGACCTACGAGCAGTACTTC. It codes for CASRDTSGGTYEQYF.

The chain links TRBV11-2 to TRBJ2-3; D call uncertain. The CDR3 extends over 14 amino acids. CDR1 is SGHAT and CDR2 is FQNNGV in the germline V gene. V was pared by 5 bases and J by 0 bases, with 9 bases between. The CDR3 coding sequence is TGTGCCAGCAGCAAATTAATCAGCACAGATACGCAGTATTTT. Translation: CASSKLISTDTQYF. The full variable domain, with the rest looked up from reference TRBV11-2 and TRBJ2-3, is EAGVAQSPRYKIIEKRQSVAFWCNPISGHATLYWYQQILGQGPKLLIQFQNNGVVDDSQLPKDRFSAERLKGVDSTLKIQPAKLEDSAVYLCASSKLISTDTQYFGPGTRLTVL.

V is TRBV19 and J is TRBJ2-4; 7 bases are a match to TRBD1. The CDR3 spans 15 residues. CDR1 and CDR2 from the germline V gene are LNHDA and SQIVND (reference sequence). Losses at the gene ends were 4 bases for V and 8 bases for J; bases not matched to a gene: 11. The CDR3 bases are TGTGCCAGTAGTACCGACAAGACAGGGTCGGACATTCAGTACTTC. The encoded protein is CASSTDKTGSDIQYF.

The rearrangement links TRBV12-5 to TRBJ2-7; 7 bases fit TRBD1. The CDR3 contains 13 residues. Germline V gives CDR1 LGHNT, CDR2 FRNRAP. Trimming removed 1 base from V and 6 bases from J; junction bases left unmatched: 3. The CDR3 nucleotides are TGTGCTAGTGGTTTGGGAAACAGGGGCGAGCAGTACTTC. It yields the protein CASGLGNRGEQYF.

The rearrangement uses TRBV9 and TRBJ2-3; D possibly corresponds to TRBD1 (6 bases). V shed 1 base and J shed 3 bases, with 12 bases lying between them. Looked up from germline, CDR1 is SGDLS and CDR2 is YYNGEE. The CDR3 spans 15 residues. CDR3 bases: TGTGCCAGCAGCGTACAGGGGTTGGGGACAGATACGCAGTATTTT. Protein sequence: CASSVQGLGTDTQYF.

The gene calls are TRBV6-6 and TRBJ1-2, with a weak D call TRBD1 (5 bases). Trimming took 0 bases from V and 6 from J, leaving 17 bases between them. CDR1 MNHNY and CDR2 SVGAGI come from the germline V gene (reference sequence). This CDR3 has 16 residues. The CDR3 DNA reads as TGTGCCAGCAGTTACTCGTCTAAGGAATGGGGCGATGGCTACACCTTC. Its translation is CASSYSSKEWGDGYTF.

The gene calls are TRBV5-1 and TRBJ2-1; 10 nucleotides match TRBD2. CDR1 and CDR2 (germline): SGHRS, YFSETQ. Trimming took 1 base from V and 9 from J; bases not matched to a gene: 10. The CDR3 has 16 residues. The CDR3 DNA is TGCGCCAGCAGCTTGAGGTCGGAGCGGGGGGGCCCTGAGCAGTTCTTC. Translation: CASSLRSERGGPEQFF.